This T cell receptor (beta chain) was captured in a study of early T cells in non-severe SARS-CoV-2 infection. Study context: Sequencing input comprised bulk RNA from unsorted whole blood; chain pairing was not available.

Researchers attached unique molecular identifiers to individual cDNA molecules. MiXCR, applied by TCRdb to the 5' RACE reads, yields one record per CDR3 protein. The table lists about 94,000 distinct CDR3 sequences, less than 15% of them singletons, with around 2% in the top ten. Notes on this clonotype: The antigen remains undetermined.

Study results and limitations: A preference for anti-spike CD8 responses marked VDJdb matching, which missed private and CD4 specificities.

Per the germline V gene, CDR1 is SGHAT and CDR2 is FQNNGV. J lost 6 bases, V lost 2 bases, and 0 bases had no gene match. This CDR3 has 13 residues. This receptor was obtained from an adult who was a healthcare worker with PCR-confirmed SARS-CoV-2 infection or an uninfected control (not recorded which). The V call is TRBV11-2, the J call TRBJ2-2, with 7 bases aligning to TRBD1. The sequenced sample consisted of whole blood. The CDR3 protein is CASSLQGAGELFF. The CDR3 nucleotides read TGTGCCAGCAGCTTACAGGGGGCCGGGGAGCTGTTTTTT.